The 16 T cell receptor beta chains presented below share a single source sample, sequenced in a study of CD8 T cells in Susac syndrome. About 0.5 to 1 ug RNA was reverse transcribed with random hexamers. TCRdb independently ran MiXCR on the immunoSEQ multiplex PCR reads; one entry per CDR3 protein. The sample consists of under 200,000 distinct CDR3 sequences, over 75% of them appearing once. Sequencing was performed on CD4+ T cells from PBMCs. These receptors originate from a human donor with Susac syndrome.

This clonotype was counted between two and nine times. This chain uses TRBV7-2 with TRBJ2-5; D possibly corresponds to TRBD1 (6 bases). Trimming stripped 5 bases from V and 1 base from J, with 17 bases between. The CDR3 spans 16 residues. Germline V gives CDR1 SGHTA, CDR2 FQGNSA. The CDR3 coding sequence is TGTGCCAGCAGCCGAATGCTACAGGGTATCCAAGAGACCCAGTACTTC. The encoded protein is CASSRMLQGIQETQYF.

This chain connects TRBV5-1 to TRBJ2-3; 13 bases are shared with TRBD2. After removal of 4 bases from V and 0 bases from J, the junction contained 8 bases not matched to a gene. The CDR3 length is 18 residues. Germline lookup yields CDR1 SGHRS and CDR2 YFSETQ. DNA for the CDR3: TGCGCCAGCAGCGCCGGGACTAGCGGGATGTCTAGCACAGATACGCAGTATTTT. Translating gives CASSAGTSGMSSTDTQYF.

The CDR3: CSVRPGNTEAFF. The CDR3 nucleotides read TGCAGTGTTCGCCCGGGGAACACTGAAGCTTTCTTT. The rearrangement joins TRBV20-1 to TRBJ1-1; D is unresolved. The CDR3 is 12 amino acids. CDR1 and CDR2 from the germline V gene are DFQATT and SNEGSKA (reference sequence). V lost 7 bases to trimming and J lost 1 base, with 10 bases between them.

The chain is built from TRBV28 and TRBJ1-5; D possibly corresponds to TRBD1 (5 bases). This CDR3 has 16 residues. Germline V gene sequence: CDR1 MDHEN, CDR2 SYDVKM. Trimming took 3 bases from V and 7 from J, leaving 19 bases between them. CDR3 loop: CASSLTLQGLGQPQHF. In DNA form, the CDR3 reads TGTGCCAGCAGTTTGACTCTCCAGGGTCTCGGGCAGCCCCAGCATTTT.

J is TRBJ2-5 and V is TRBV20-1, with TRBD2 matching 8 bases. Germline CDR1 is DFQATT and CDR2 is SNEGSKA (reference sequence). V was clipped by 3 bases and J by 2 bases; unmatched bases: 5. The CDR3 covers 14 residues. The CDR3 region has the DNA TGCAGTGCTAGGGCGCGGGGGGCTCAAGAGACCCAGTACTTC. Translation gives CSARARGAQETQYF.

There are a few counts of this clonotype. V and J are TRBV7-2 and TRBJ2-5; D not certain. The CDR3 extends over 13 amino acids. Trimming cost V 4 bases and J 2 bases, with 8 bases left between them. Per the germline V gene, CDR1 is SGHTA and CDR2 is FQGNSA. This CDR3 reads CASSSGIQETQYF. In DNA, the CDR3 is TGTGCCAGCAGCTCTGGGATTCAAGAGACCCAGTACTTC.

The rearrangement joins TRBV27 to TRBJ2-3; 9 bases map to TRBD2. The CDR3 totals 15 residues. Trimming took 5 bases from V and 3 from J; bases not matched to a gene: 6. Germline values: CDR1 MNHEY, CDR2 SMNVEV (reference sequence). The CDR3: CASSTIAGATDTQYF. CDR3 coding DNA: TGTGCCAGCAGTACCATAGCGGGAGCAACAGATACGCAGTATTTT.

CDR3 region: CAWSGGASLYEQYF. The CDR3, as DNA: TGTGCCTGGAGTGGGGGGGCTTCTTTATACGAGCAGTACTTC. The J gene is TRBJ2-7, the V gene TRBV30; perhaps D is TRBD1 or TRBD2 (6 bases each). CDR3 length equals 14 residues. The germline CDR1 and CDR2 sequences are GTSNPN and SVGIG (reference sequence). Trimming pared 1 base from V and 4 bases from J, leaving 14 bases between.

The chain uses TRBV20-1 and TRBJ2-3; 8 nucleotides align to TRBD1. CDR1 and CDR2 (germline): DFQATT, SNEGSKA (reference sequence). The CDR3 consists of 16 residues. The V segment lost 0 bases and the J segment 3 bases; nucleotides outside the gene matches: 8. CDR3 DNA sequence: TGCAGTGCTAGAGATTTCGACAGGGGTGGTACAGATACGCAGTATTTT. It specifies CSARDFDRGGTDTQYF.

This clonotype was seen a single time. The J gene is TRBJ2-7, the V gene TRBV30, with 11 bases matching TRBD2. The V gene end was trimmed by 7 bases and the J gene end by 0 bases; junction bases not matched to a gene: 5. There are 14 residues in the CDR3. Germline V CDR1 and CDR2: GTSNPN, SVGIG (reference sequence). As DNA, the CDR3 is TGTGCCTCGGTAGCGGGGGGGAGCTCCTACGAGCAGTACTTC. It is translated as CASVAGGSSYEQYF.

V and J are TRBV18 and TRBJ2-2; TRBD2 aligns across 8 bases. Germline CDR1 reads KGHSH; CDR2 reads LQKENI. This CDR3 comprises 16 residues. Trimming cost V 2 bases and J 6 bases; bases outside gene matches: 8. Here the CDR3 reads CASSPTKREWSGELFF. For the CDR3, the DNA is TGTGCCAGCTCACCAACCAAGCGGGAGTGGTCCGGGGAGCTGTTTTTT. The full variable domain, completed using reference TRBV18 and TRBJ2-2, is NAGVMQNPRHLVRRRGQEARLRCSPMKGHSHVYWYRQLPEEGLKFMVYLQKENIIDESGMPKERFSAEFPKEGPSILRIQQVVRGDSAAYFCASSPTKREWSGELFFGEGSRLTVL.

The V and J genes are TRBV5-1 and TRBJ2-7, with 12 bases fitting TRBD2. J lost 3 bases, V lost 0 bases, and 1 base had no gene match. The CDR3 has 15 amino acids. Germline assignment: CDR1 SGHRS and CDR2 YFSETQ. The CDR3 nucleotides are TGCGCCAGCAGCTTGGGGGGACTAGCGGGCTACGAGCAGTACTTC. It translates to CASSLGGLAGYEQYF.

This chain connects TRBV20-1 to TRBJ1-5, with 9 bases matching TRBD1. The CDR3 totals 14 residues. V was pared by 3 bases and J by 1 base, with 1 base of the junction left unmatched. Per germline, CDR1 DFQATT and CDR2 SNEGSKA (reference sequence). The CDR3 protein is CSARGQGSNQPQHF. In nucleotides, the CDR3 is TGCAGTGCTAGGGGACAGGGCAGCAATCAGCCCCAGCATTTT.

V gene TRBV11-2 combines with J gene TRBJ1-2, with D hard to call. CDR3 length equals 13 residues. With 8 bases removed from V and 2 bases from J, the gap between germline ends came to 12 bases. CDR1 and CDR2 (germline): SGHAT, FQNNGV. CDR3 residues: CASHSTTNYGYTF. DNA of the CDR3: TGTGCCAGCCATAGCACAACAAACTATGGCTACACCTTC.

This clonotype was counted a single time. The chain couples TRBV4-2 to TRBJ1-1; D may be TRBD1 (5 bases). The CDR3 runs to 16 residues. The germline V gene has CDR1 LGHNA and CDR2 YNFKEQ. Trimming cost V 0 bases and J 1 base, with 12 bases left between them. The DNA for the CDR3 is TGTGCCAGCAGCCAAGAAGGGGCAGGGCGGAACACTGAAGCTTTCTTT. Residues: CASSQEGAGRNTEAFF.

The rearrangement joins TRBV6-1 to TRBJ2-7; D possibly corresponds to TRBD1 (5 bases). The CDR3 consists of 12 residues. The V gene's germline CDR1 is MNHNS and CDR2 SASEGT. Trimming cost V 6 bases and J 4 bases, with 10 bases left between them. The CDR3, as DNA: TGTGCCAGCAGACCAGGGCAGTACGAGCAGTACTTC. Amino acid sequence: CASRPGQYEQYF.